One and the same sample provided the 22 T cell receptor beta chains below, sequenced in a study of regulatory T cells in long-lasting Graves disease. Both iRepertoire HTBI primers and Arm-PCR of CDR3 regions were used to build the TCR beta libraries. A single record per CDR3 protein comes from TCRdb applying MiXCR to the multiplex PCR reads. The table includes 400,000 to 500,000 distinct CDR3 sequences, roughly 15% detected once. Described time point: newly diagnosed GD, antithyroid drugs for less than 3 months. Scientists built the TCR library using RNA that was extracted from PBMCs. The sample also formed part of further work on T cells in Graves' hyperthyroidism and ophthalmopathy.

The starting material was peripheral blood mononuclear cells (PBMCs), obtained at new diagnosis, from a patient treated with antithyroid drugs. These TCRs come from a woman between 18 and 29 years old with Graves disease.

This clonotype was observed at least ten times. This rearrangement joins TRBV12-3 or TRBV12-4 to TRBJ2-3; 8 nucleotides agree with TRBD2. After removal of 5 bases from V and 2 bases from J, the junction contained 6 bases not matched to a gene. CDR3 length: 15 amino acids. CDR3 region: CASSLLAGPTDTQYF. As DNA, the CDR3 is TGTGCCAGCAGTCTTCTAGCGGGCCCCACAGATACGCAGTATTTT.

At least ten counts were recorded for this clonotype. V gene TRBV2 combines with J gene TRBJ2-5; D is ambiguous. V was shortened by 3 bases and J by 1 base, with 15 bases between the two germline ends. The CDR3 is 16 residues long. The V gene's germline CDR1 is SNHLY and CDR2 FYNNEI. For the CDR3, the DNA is TGTGCCAGCAGTGAGGCTTCCGTGGCTGTCCAAGAGACCCAGTACTTC. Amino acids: CASSEASVAVQETQYF.

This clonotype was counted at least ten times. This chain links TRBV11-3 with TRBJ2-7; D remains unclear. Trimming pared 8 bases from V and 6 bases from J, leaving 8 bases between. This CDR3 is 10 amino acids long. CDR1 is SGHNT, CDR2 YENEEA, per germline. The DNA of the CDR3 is TGTGCCAGCGGCTACCCCGAGCAGTACTTC. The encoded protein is CASGYPEQYF.

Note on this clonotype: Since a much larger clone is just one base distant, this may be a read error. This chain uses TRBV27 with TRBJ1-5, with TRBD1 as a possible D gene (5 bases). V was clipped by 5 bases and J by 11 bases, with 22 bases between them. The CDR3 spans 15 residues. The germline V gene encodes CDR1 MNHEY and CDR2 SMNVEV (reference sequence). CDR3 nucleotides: TGTGCCAGCAGTCACAGACAGACCCACGATGGGACCCAGCATTTT. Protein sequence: CASSHRQTHDGTQHF.

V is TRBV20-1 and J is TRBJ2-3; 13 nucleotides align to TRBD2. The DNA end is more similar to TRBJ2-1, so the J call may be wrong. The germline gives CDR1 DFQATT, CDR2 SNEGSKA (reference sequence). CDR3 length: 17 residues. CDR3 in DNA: TGCAGTGCTAGAGACCAGAGGACTAGCGGGAGAGAGGACGAGCAGTTCTTC. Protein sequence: CSARDQRTSGREDEQFF.

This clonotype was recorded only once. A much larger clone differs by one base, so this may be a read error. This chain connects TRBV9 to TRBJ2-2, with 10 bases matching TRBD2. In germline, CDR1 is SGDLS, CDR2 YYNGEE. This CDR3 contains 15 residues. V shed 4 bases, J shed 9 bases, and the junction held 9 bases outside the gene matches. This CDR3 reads CASSLTSGMSRELFF. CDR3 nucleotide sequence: TGTGCCAGCAGCTTAACTAGCGGGATGAGCAGGGAGCTGTTTTTT.

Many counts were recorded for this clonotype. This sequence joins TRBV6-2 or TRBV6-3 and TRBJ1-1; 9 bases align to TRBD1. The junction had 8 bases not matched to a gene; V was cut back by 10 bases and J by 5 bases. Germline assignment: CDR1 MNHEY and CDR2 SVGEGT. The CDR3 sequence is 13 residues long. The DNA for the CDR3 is TGTGCCATCAAGACAGGGGGAATGACTGAAGCTTTCTTT. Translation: CAIKTGGMTEAFF.

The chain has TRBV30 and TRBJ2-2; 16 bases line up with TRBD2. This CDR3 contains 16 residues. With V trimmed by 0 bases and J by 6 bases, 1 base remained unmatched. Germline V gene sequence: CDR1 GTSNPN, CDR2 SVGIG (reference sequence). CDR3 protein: CAWSVGTSGRAGELFF. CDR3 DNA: TGTGCCTGGAGTGTAGGGACTAGCGGGAGGGCCGGGGAGCTGTTTTTT.

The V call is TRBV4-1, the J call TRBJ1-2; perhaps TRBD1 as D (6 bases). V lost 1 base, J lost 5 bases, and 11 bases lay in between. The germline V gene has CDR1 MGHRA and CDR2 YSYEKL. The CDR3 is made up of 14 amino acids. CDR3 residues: CASSQAGAGYGYTF. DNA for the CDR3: TGCGCCAGCAGCCAAGCAGGGGCAGGATATGGCTACACCTTC.

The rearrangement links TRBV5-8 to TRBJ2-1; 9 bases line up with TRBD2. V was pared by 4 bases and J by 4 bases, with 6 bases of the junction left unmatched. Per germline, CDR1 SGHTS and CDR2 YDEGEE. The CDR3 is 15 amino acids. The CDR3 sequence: CASSEGLARYNEQFF. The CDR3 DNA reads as TGTGCCAGCAGCGAGGGACTAGCTAGGTACAATGAGCAGTTCTTC.

The CDR3 coding sequence is TGTGCCAGCAGTGATTACAGGGACTCTGGGGCCAACGTCCTGACTTTC. This sequence encodes CASSDYRDSGANVLTF. The chain couples TRBV2 to TRBJ2-6, with a tentative D call TRBD1 (6 bases). The V gene's germline CDR1 is SNHLY and CDR2 FYNNEI. This CDR3 has 16 residues. Trimming pared 3 bases from V and 0 bases from J, leaving 9 bases between.

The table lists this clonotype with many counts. The CDR3 here is CASSFLTSGSYEQYF. The DNA of the CDR3 is TGCGCCAGCAGCTTCTTGACTAGCGGGAGCTACGAGCAGTACTTC. The chain couples TRBV5-1 to TRBJ2-7; 12 positions agree with TRBD2. Germline CDR1 SGHRS, CDR2 YFSETQ. After removal of 2 bases from V and 3 bases from J, the junction contained 3 bases not matched to a gene. The CDR3 totals 15 residues. Full variable domain (rest looked up from reference TRBV5-1 and TRBJ2-7): KAGVTQTPRYLIKTRGQQVTLSCSPISGHRSVSWYQQTPGQGLQFLFEYFSETQRNKGNFPGRFSGRQFSNSRSEMNVSTLELGDSALYLCASSFLTSGSYEQYFGPGTRLTVT.

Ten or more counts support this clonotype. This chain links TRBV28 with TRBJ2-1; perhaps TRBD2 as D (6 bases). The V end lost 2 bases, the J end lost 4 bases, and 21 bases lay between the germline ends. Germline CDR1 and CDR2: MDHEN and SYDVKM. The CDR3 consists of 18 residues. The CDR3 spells CASSLMGGGGGRYNEQFF. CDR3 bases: TGTGCCAGCAGTTTAATGGGGGGAGGCGGAGGTCGGTACAATGAGCAGTTCTTC.

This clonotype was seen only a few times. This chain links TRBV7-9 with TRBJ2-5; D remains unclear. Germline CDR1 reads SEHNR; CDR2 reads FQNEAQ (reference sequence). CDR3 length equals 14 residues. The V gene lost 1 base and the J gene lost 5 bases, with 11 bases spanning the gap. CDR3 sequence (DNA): TGTGCCAGCAGCTTAGTTCAAGAAAGGGAGACCCAGTACTTC. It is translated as CASSLVQERETQYF.

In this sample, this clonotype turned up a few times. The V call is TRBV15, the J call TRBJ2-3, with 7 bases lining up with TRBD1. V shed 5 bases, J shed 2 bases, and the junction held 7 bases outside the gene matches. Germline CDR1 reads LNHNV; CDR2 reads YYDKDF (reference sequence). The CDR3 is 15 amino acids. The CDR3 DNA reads TGTGCCACCAGCCCTGGACAGGCCTACACAGATACGCAGTATTTT. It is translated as CATSPGQAYTDTQYF.

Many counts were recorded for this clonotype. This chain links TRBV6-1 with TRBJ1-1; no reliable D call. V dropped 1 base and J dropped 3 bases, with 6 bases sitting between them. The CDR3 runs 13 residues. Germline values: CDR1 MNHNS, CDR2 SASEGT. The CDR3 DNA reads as TGTGCCAGCAGTGAAGTGCTGTACACTGAAGCTTTCTTT. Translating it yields CASSEVLYTEAFF.

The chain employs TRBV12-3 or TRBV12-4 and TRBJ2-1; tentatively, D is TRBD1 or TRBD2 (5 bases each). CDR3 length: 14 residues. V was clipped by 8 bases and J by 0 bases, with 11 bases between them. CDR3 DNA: TGTGCCAGCGAGGGGTCAAGCTCCTACAATGAGCAGTTCTTC. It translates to CASEGSSSYNEQFF.

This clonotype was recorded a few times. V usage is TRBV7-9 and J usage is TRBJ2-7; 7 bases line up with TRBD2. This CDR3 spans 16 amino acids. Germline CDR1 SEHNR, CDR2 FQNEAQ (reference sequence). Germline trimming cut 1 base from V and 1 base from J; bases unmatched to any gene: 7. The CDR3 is CASSLVAAGASYEQYF. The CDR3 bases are TGTGCCAGCAGCTTAGTAGCGGCGGGAGCTTCCTACGAGCAGTACTTC. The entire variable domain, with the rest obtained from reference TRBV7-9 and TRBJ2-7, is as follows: DTGVSQNPRHKITKRGQNVTFRCDPISEHNRLYWYRQTLGQGPEFLTYFQNEAQLEKSRLLSDRFSAERPKGSFSTLEIQRTEQGDSAMYLCASSLVAAGASYEQYFGPGTRLTVT.

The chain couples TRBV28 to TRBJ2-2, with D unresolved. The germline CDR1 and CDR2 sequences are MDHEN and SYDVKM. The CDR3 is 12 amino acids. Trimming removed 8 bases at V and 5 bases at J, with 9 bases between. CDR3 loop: CASGLQTGELFF. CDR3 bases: TGTGCCAGCGGTCTACAAACCGGGGAGCTGTTTTTT.

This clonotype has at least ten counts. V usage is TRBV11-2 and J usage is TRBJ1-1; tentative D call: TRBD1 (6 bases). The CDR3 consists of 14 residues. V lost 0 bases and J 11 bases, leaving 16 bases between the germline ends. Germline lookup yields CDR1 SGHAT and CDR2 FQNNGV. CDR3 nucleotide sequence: TGTGCCAGCAGCTTAGATGAGCTCTTGGGGGCCGCTTTCTTT. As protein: CASSLDELLGAAFF.

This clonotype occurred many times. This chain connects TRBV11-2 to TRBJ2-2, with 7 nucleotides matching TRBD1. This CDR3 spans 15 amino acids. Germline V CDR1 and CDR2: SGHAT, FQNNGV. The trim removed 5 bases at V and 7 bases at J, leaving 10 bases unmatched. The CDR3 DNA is TGTGCCAGCAGCCCCCTGACAGGGACGATCGGGGAGCTGTTTTTT. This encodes CASSPLTGTIGELFF.

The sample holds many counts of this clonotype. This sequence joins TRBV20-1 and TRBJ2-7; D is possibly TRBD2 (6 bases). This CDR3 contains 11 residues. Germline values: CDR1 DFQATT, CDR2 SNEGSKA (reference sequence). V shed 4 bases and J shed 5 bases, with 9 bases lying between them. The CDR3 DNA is TGCAGTGCTACACTAGCTAACGAGCAGTACTTC. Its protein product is CSATLANEQYF.